This TCR beta chain was found in a study of T-cell reconstitution after alpha-beta-depleted transplantation in children. Regarding the study as a whole: Newly produced T cells mostly provided counts and TCRbeta diversity after one year, as hyperexpanded clones declined. The study traced high day-60 TCRbeta diversity in some patients to surviving recipient T cells and thymic progenitors. Roughly two months post-transplant, alpha-beta T cells reportedly originated from several hundred graft clones that had expanded.

This clonotype was observed at least ten times. Its target is not known. The CDR3 contains 11 residues. CDR1 and CDR2 (germline): SQVTM, ANQGSEA. V lost 7 bases and J 7 bases, leaving 13 bases between the germline ends. Unique molecular identifiers were used to barcode this TCRbeta library. TCRdb re-called the PCR reads through MiXCR, storing one row per CDR3 protein. The sample comprises hundreds of thousands of distinct CDR3 sequences, approximately 22% of which are singletons, and 12% to 15% rests with the top ten. Sequenced material: PBMCs, mostly from graft donor cells, taken 360 days after TCRalphabeta/CD19-depleted stem cell transplant. The TCR sequence derives from a boy under three years old who had a stem cell transplant for acute myeloid leukemia, so the T cells may come from the graft donor. The chain uses TRBV29-1 and TRBJ2-5, with a weak D call TRBD2 (6 bases). CDR3 protein: CSALTAGTQYF. The CDR3 region has the DNA TGCAGCGCCTTGACAGCGGGGACCCAGTACTTC.